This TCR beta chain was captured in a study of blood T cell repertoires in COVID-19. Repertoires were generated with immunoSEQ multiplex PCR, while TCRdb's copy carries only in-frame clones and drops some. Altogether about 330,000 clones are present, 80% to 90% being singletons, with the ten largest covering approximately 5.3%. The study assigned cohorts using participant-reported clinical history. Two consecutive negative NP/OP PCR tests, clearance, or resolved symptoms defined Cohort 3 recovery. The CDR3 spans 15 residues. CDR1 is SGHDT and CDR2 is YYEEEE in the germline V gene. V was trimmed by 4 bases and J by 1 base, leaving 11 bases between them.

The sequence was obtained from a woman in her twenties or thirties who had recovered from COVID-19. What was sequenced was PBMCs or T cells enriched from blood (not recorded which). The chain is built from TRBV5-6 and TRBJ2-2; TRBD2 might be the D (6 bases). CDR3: CASSPQGGNTGELFF. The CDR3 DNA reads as TGTGCCAGCAGCCCTCAGGGAGGGAACACCGGGGAGCTGTTTTTT.